What follows are 29 T cell receptor beta chains derived from one specimen sequenced in a study of blood T cells in healthy people across ages. Combining a sample-barcoded 5' primer with a J-beta primer mix, a second PCR ran for about 7 to 12 cycles. One entry per CDR3 protein, called by TCRdb with MiXCR from the 5' RACE reads. The table lists 540,000 or so distinct CDR3 sequences, approximately 25% of them singletons. These data are also associated with another study on T cells of mothers and their children.

Sequencing was done on a sample of blood. The receptors stem from a boy younger than 18 in good health.

V and J are TRBV9 and TRBJ2-5; no definite D call. With the DNA end fitting TRBJ2-1 better, the J assignment may be wrong. Per germline, CDR1 SGDLS and CDR2 YYNGEE. The CDR3 extends over 12 amino acids. The CDR3 sequence is CASSGATNEQFF. CDR3 DNA: TGTGCCAGCAGCGGGGCGACCAATGAGCAGTTCTTC.

The rearrangement links TRBV28 to TRBJ1-4; D may be TRBD1 (5 bases). Looked up from germline, CDR1 is MDHEN and CDR2 is SYDVKM. CDR3 length: 16 residues. V lost 3 bases to trimming and J lost 8 bases, with 19 bases between them. The CDR3 DNA is TGTGCCAGCAGTTTGTCGACGGGCAGGGTGGAGGAAAAACTGTTTTTT. Its protein is CASSLSTGRVEEKLFF. The whole variable domain, remainder taken from reference TRBV28 and TRBJ1-4, is DVKVTQSSRYLVKRTGEKVFLECVQDMDHENMFWYRQDPGLGLRLIYFSYDVKMKEKGDIPEGYSVSREKKERFSLILESASTNQTSMYLCASSLSTGRVEEKLFFGSGTQLSVL.

The V call is TRBV4-3, the J call TRBJ2-7; D not resolved. The V and J ends lost 0 bases and 1 base respectively, with 16 bases between them. The CDR3 spans 17 residues. Looked up from germline, CDR1 is LGHNA and CDR2 is YSLEER. CDR3 loop: CASSQDPTYDPSYEQYF. The CDR3 nucleotides are TGCGCCAGCAGCCAAGATCCGACCTACGACCCGTCCTACGAGCAGTACTTC.

The chain employs TRBV7-2 and TRBJ2-5; TRBD2 is a possible D gene (6 bases). Per the germline V gene, CDR1 is SGHTA and CDR2 is FQGNSA. V shed 7 bases and J shed 2 bases, with 14 bases lying between them. The CDR3 runs 14 residues. CDR3 residues: CASTLSGRQETQYF. The CDR3 DNA sequence: TGTGCCAGCACCCTTAGCGGCCGTCAAGAGACCCAGTACTTC.

This clonotype was detected a few times. The chain is built from TRBV20-1 and TRBJ2-5; 8 bases are a match to TRBD2. The J call is uncertain, as TRBJ2-1 better fits the DNA end. CDR3 length: 16 amino acids. Germline lookup yields CDR1 DFQATT and CDR2 SNEGSKA (reference sequence). CDR3 loop: CSARSSGGSRYNEQFF. The DNA for the CDR3 is TGCAGTGCTAGATCCAGCGGGGGTTCTCGCTACAATGAGCAGTTCTTC.

This clonotype has more than one count but fewer than ten. The chain uses TRBV5-1 and TRBJ2-2, with D uncertain. Trimming pared 3 bases from V and 0 bases from J, leaving 6 bases between. The CDR3 is made up of 14 amino acids. CDR1 and CDR2 from the germline V gene are SGHRS and YFSETQ. The DNA for the CDR3 is TGCGCCAGCAGCTCGAGCGCGAACACCGGGGAGCTGTTTTTT. Amino acids: CASSSSANTGELFF.

The chain couples TRBV5-1 to TRBJ2-2; D not resolved. Germline V gives CDR1 SGHRS, CDR2 YFSETQ. Trimming removed 2 bases at V and 1 base at J, with 9 bases between. This CDR3 has 15 amino acids. The CDR3 DNA sequence: TGCGCCAGCAGCTTTGTGGAGAGGAACACCGGGGAGCTGTTTTTT. It specifies CASSFVERNTGELFF.

This chain joins TRBV5-1 and TRBJ2-6; TRBD1 matches 7 bases. The V gene end was trimmed by 4 bases and the J gene end by 0 bases; junction bases not matched to a gene: 13. Germline values: CDR1 SGHRS, CDR2 YFSETQ. This CDR3 region has 19 residues. CDR3 nucleotide sequence: TGCGCCAGCAGCCGACCCGACAGGGTGACGTTCTCTGGGGCCAACGTCCTGACTTTC. Translated, it gives CASSRPDRVTFSGANVLTF.

The J gene is TRBJ2-5, the V gene TRBV6-1; no reliable D call. The J call is uncertain, as TRBJ2-7 better fits the DNA end. Germline V CDR1 and CDR2: MNHNS, SASEGT. This CDR3 contains 13 residues. CDR3 amino acids: CASSEASPYEQYF. The CDR3 region has the DNA TGTGCCAGCAGTGAAGCCTCCCCCTACGAGCAGTACTTC.

This clonotype was picked up a small number of times. V is TRBV4-1 and J is TRBJ2-3; either TRBD1 or TRBD2 may supply D (5 bases each). Trimming stripped 1 base from V and 2 bases from J, with 19 bases between. The germline CDR1 and CDR2 sequences are MGHRA and YSYEKL. The CDR3 has 18 amino acids. CDR3 DNA sequence: TGCGCCAGCAGCCAAGTCTCTAGTGGGACCCGACTCACAGATACGCAGTATTTT. Residues: CASSQVSSGTRLTDTQYF.

This chain joins TRBV4-3 and TRBJ2-1; 9 bases agree with TRBD1. The junction had 9 bases not matched to a gene; V was cut back by 4 bases and J by 8 bases. Germline V gene lookup returns CDR1 LGHNA and CDR2 YSLEER. The CDR3 length is 15 residues. CDR3 in DNA: TGCGCCAGCAGCCCAGGGACAGGGATGAGCTATGAGCAGTTCTTC. This codes for CASSPGTGMSYEQFF.

In this sample, this clonotype turned up a few times. The genes are TRBV4-1 and TRBJ2-5; D gene unclear. Germline V lookup: CDR1 MGHRA, CDR2 YSYEKL. The V end lost 9 bases, the J end lost 4 bases, and 15 bases lay between the germline ends. This CDR3 is built from 13 residues. This CDR3 is CARAVGIPETQYF. The CDR3 region has the DNA TGCGCCAGGGCGGTGGGTATCCCAGAGACCCAGTACTTC.

The chain is built from TRBV11-3 and TRBJ2-4; D is undetermined. This CDR3 region has 17 residues. V gave up 1 base and J gave up 1 base, with 14 bases separating them. CDR1 and CDR2 (germline): SGHNT, YENEEA. CDR3 bases: TGTGCCAGCAGCTTAGTTGGCAGTCCCATGGCCAAAAACATTCAGTACTTC. Translation gives CASSLVGSPMAKNIQYF.

The V gene is TRBV28, the J gene TRBJ2-7, with D perhaps matching TRBD2 (5 bases). Deletions cut 7 bases from V and 6 bases from J, with 19 bases between. This CDR3 is 14 amino acids long. Germline CDR1 is MDHEN and CDR2 is SYDVKM. Here the CDR3 reads CASMSEVGSAEQYF. As DNA, the CDR3 is TGTGCCAGCATGTCGGAGGTCGGTTCTGCCGAGCAGTACTTC.

This sequence joins TRBV2 and TRBJ1-5, with D perhaps TRBD1 (5 bases). Trimming took 6 bases from V and 0 from J, leaving 9 bases between them. Per the germline V gene, CDR1 is SNHLY and CDR2 is FYNNEI. The CDR3 length is 14 residues. CDR3 in amino acids: CASSAGTSNQPQHF. DNA of the CDR3: TGTGCCAGCAGCGCCGGGACTAGCAATCAGCCCCAGCATTTT.

This clonotype was seen ten or more times. The genes are TRBV20-1 and TRBJ1-5; 10 bases agree with TRBD1. The CDR3 consists of 14 residues. With 4 bases clipped from V and 6 bases from J, the junction kept 6 bases outside the gene matches. From germline, CDR1 is DFQATT and CDR2 SNEGSKA (reference sequence). In DNA form, the CDR3 reads TGCAGTGCTACCCGGGACAGGGGAGGTCAGCCCCAGCATTTT. This gives the protein CSATRDRGGQPQHF.

The V and J genes are TRBV7-9 and TRBJ2-7; TRBD1 is a possible D gene (5 bases). The CDR3 contains 13 residues. The germline V and J ends were trimmed by 5 bases and 5 bases, with 13 bases remaining between them. Germline V gene sequence: CDR1 SEHNR, CDR2 FQNEAQ (reference sequence). CDR3 residues: CASSPPHRHEQYF. CDR3 DNA: TGTGCCAGCAGCCCGCCACACAGGCACGAGCAGTACTTC.

This sequence joins TRBV3-1 and TRBJ2-4; D is uncertain. The CDR3 totals 15 residues. From germline, CDR1 is LGHDT and CDR2 YNNKEL (reference sequence). V was shortened by 4 bases and J by 8 bases, with 18 bases between the two germline ends. This chain's CDR3 is CASSPSRTVLDIQYF. The DNA for the CDR3 is TGTGCCAGCAGCCCATCTAGGACGGTCTTAGACATTCAGTACTTC.

This clonotype turned up a few times. The chain joins TRBV7-2 to TRBJ1-4, with D possibly TRBD1 on 5 matching bases. The CDR3 sequence is 15 residues long. Germline lookup yields CDR1 SGHTA and CDR2 FQGNSA. V dropped 8 bases and J dropped 10 bases, with 23 bases sitting between them. This CDR3 is CASASSGTYDRKLFF. The CDR3 DNA reads TGTGCCAGCGCGTCATCCGGGACCTATGACAGAAAACTGTTTTTT.

The rearrangement uses TRBV2 and TRBJ2-7, with D possibly matching TRBD2 (6 bases). CDR3 length equals 14 residues. Germline-derived CDR1 and CDR2 are SNHLY and FYNNEI. V was clipped by 6 bases and J by 3 bases, with 15 bases between them. CDR3 coding DNA: TGTGCCAGCAGCTCACATGGGGGGAACTACGAGCAGTACTTC. Translated, it gives CASSSHGGNYEQYF.

This rearrangement joins TRBV6-5 to TRBJ1-2; D gene uncertain. This CDR3 comprises 11 residues. Deletions cut 8 bases from V and 10 bases from J, with 14 bases between. Germline CDR1 MNHEY, CDR2 SVGAGI. The chain's CDR3 is CASGLGRHYTF. DNA of the CDR3: TGTGCCAGCGGTCTCGGTAGGCACTACACCTTC.

This clonotype was observed a handful of times. The rearrangement links TRBV6-5 to TRBJ2-1, with unresolved D. The CDR3 consists of 16 residues. CDR1 is MNHEY, CDR2 SVGAGI, per germline. Trimming took off 1 base at V and 0 bases at J, with 10 bases between the two ends. CDR3 residues: CASSYFASSSYNEQFF. The CDR3, as DNA: TGTGCCAGCAGTTACTTTGCGTCGAGCTCCTACAATGAGCAGTTCTTC.

This chain uses TRBV20-1 with TRBJ2-5; D gene ambiguous. The end of the DNA aligns better with TRBJ2-1, so the J call may be wrong. The CDR3 loop spans 11 amino acids. Germline V gene sequence: CDR1 DFQATT, CDR2 SNEGSKA (reference sequence). CDR3 region: CSAPEREMQFF. The CDR3 nucleotides are TGCAGTGCTCCCGAGCGAGAAATGCAGTTCTTC.

This rearrangement joins TRBV12-3 or TRBV12-4 to TRBJ1-5; tentative D call: TRBD1 (6 bases). Trimming took 3 bases from V and 14 from J, leaving 20 bases between them. This CDR3 is built from 14 residues. CDR3 bases: TGTGCCAGCAGTTTTGGCAGGGGAGGTGTCAGAAAGCATTTT. This encodes CASSFGRGGVRKHF.

This clonotype was seen a handful of times. V usage is TRBV2 and J usage is TRBJ2-5; D tentatively fits TRBD1 or TRBD2 (5 bases each). V shed 7 bases and J shed 4 bases, with 16 bases lying between them. Per the germline V gene, CDR1 is SNHLY and CDR2 is FYNNEI. The CDR3 totals 14 residues. CDR3 sequence reads: CASTSVGAGETQYF. In DNA form, the CDR3 reads TGTGCCAGCACCTCAGTCGGGGCAGGAGAGACCCAGTACTTC.

The chain couples TRBV20-1 to TRBJ2-3, with unresolved D. Germline CDR1 and CDR2: DFQATT and SNEGSKA (reference sequence). The CDR3 is 14 residues long. The V gene lost 3 bases and the J gene lost 6 bases, with 16 bases spanning the gap. CDR3 in amino acids: CSASRGPIRDTQYF. The CDR3 DNA reads as TGCAGTGCTAGCCGCGGACCAATACGCGATACGCAGTATTTT.

Only a few counts were recorded for this clonotype. V is TRBV29-1 and J is TRBJ2-5; 7 nucleotides line up with TRBD1. This CDR3 is 13 amino acids long. The germline V gene has CDR1 SQVTM and CDR2 ANQGSEA. Germline trimming cut 6 bases from V and 4 bases from J; bases unmatched to any gene: 8. Here the CDR3 reads CSVETGFGETQYF. The CDR3 DNA reads as TGCAGCGTGGAGACAGGGTTTGGAGAGACCCAGTACTTC.

This clonotype has just a few counts. This chain links TRBV9 with TRBJ1-4; D is ambiguous. The V end lost 3 bases, the J end lost 8 bases, and 23 bases lay between the germline ends. Germline-derived CDR1 and CDR2 are SGDLS and YYNGEE. The CDR3 runs 17 residues. The CDR3 DNA is TGTGCCAGCAGCGCAGTTCCCTTAGCCCCAGGATTGGAAAAACTGTTTTTT. As protein: CASSAVPLAPGLEKLFF.

In this sample, this clonotype turned up a few times. For the CDR3, the DNA is TGTGCCAGCAGCCGCGGGGAACCGAGCACAGATACGCAGTATTTT. It specifies CASSRGEPSTDTQYF. V and J are TRBV7-2 and TRBJ2-3; D possibly corresponds to TRBD2 (6 bases). Trimming cost V 5 bases and J 0 bases, with 12 bases left between them. CDR3 length: 15 residues. Germline V lookup: CDR1 SGHTA, CDR2 FQGNSA. The whole variable domain, remainder taken from reference TRBV7-2 and TRBJ2-3, is GAGVSQSPSNKVTEKGKDVELRCDPISGHTALYWYRQSLGQGLEFLIYFQGNSAPDKSGLPSDRFSAERTGGSVSTLTIQRTQQEDSAVYLCASSRGEPSTDTQYFGPGTRLTVL.